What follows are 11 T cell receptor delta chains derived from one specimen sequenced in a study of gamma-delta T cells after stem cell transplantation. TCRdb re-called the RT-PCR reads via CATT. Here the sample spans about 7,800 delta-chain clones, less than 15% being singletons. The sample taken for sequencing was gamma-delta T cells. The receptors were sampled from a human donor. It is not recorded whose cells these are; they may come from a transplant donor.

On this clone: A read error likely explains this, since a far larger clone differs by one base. The CDR3 region has the DNA TGTGCCTGTGACACCGTACTGGGGGACCTCTCCTGGGACACCCGACGGATGTTTTTC. This codes for CACDTVLGDLSWDTRRMFF. The chain uses TRDV2 and TRDJ3; TRDD3 matches at 9 bases. The CDR3 is 19 residues long. From germline, CDR1 is GEAIGNYY and CDR2 EKD.

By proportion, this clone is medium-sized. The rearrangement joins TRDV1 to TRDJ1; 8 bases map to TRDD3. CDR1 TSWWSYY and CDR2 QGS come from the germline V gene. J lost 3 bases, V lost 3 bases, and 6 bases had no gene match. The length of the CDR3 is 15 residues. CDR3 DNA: TGTGCTCTTGGGGATCTTAGGGGATACTCCGATAAACTCATCTTT. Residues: CALGDLRGYSDKLIF.

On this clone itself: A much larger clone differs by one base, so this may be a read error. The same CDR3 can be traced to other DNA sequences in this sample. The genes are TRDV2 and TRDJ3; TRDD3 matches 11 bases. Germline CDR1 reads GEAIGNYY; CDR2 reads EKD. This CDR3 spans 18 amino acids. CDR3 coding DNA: TGTGCTTGTGACAGTACTGGGGGATACTCCTGGGACACCCGACAGATGTTTTTC. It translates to CACDSTGGYSWDTRQMFF.

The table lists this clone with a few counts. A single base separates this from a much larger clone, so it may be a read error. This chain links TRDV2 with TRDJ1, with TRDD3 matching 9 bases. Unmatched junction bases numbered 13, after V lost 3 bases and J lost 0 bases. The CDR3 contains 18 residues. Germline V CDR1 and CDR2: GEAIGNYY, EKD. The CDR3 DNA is TGTGCCTGTGACGGGGCCCTGGGGGATCCAGTCCACACCGATAAACTCATCTTT. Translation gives CACDGALGDPVHTDKLIF.

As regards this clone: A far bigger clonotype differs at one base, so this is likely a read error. The CDR3 DNA follows: TGTGCCTGTGACTACTGGGGGAGCTCCTGGGACGCCCGACAGATGTTTTTC. Protein product: CACDYWGSSWDARQMFF. V usage is TRDV2 and J usage is TRDJ3; 9 positions agree with TRDD3. The CDR3 totals 17 residues. CDR1 is GEAIGNYY, CDR2 EKD, per germline.

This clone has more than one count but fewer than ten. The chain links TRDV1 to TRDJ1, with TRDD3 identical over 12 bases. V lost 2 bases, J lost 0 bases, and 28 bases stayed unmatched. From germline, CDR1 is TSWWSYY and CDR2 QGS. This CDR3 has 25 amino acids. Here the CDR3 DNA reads TGTGCTCTTGGGGAAAACGGTCCTAATTCGGTCAGTACTGGGGGATACTACCCGTACACCGATAAACTCATCTTT. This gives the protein CALGENGPNSVSTGGYYPYTDKLIF.

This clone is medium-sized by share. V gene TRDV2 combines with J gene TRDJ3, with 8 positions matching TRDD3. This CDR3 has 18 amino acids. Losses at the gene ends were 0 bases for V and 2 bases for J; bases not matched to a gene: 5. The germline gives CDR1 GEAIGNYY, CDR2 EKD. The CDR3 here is CACDTLGDRTWDTRQMFF. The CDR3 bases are TGTGCCTGTGACACCCTGGGGGACCGCACCTGGGACACCCGACAGATGTTTTTC.

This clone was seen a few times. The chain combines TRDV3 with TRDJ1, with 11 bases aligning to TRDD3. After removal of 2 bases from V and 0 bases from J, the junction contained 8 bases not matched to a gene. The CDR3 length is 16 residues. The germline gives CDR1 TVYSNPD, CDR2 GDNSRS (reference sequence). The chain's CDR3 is CAFVPGGYPYTDKLIF. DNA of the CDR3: TGTGCCTTTGTTCCTGGGGGATACCCCTACACCGATAAACTCATCTTT.

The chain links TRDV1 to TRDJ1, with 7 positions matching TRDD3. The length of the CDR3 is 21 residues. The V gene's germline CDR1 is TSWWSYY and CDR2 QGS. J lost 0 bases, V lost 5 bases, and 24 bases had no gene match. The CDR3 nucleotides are TGTGCTCTTGGGTCCGTGGGTCCTGGACTGGGGCCTCCCGGGCACACCGATAAACTCATCTTT. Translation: CALGSVGPGLGPPGHTDKLIF.

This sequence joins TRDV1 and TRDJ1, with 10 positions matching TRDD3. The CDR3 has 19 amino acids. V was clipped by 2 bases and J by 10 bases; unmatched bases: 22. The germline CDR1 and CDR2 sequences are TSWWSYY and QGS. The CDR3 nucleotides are TGTGCTCTTGGGGAAGTCCGCGACTTCCTACCCTTATACTGGGGGATACTCATCTTT. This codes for CALGEVRDFLPLYWGILIF.

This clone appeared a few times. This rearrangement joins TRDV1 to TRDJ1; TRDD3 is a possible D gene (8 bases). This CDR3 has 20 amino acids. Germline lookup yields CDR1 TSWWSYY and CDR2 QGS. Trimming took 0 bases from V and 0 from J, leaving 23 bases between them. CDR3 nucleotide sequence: TGTGCTCTTGGGGAACTCTTTCCTACGTCGGTACTGGGGGACACCGATAAACTCATCTTT. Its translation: CALGELFPTSVLGDTDKLIF.